This T cell receptor (beta chain) is from a study of blood T cells in healthy people across ages. The CDR3 is 13 amino acids. The germline gives CDR1 MGHRA, CDR2 YSYEKL. Together with a sample-barcoded 5' primer, a J-beta primer mix was included in a second PCR lasting about 6 to 12 cycles. TCRdb fed the 5' RACE reads into MiXCR, producing one record per CDR3 protein. The sample lists about 1.6 million distinct CDR3 sequences, 34% seen once, with approximately 10% in the top ten. In the case of this clonotype: The junction does not match germline at one end; this may be a read error.

Sequenced material: blood. The sequence derives from a woman under 40 in good health. The rearrangement links TRBV4-1 to TRBJ2-3; no definite D call. CDR3 residues: CASGQQGTDTQYF. The CDR3 bases are TGCGCCAGCGGCCAGCAGGGCACAGATACGCAGTATTTT.